This entry describes one T cell receptor (beta chain). This PCR relied on a set of 60 Vbeta primers and 13 Jbeta primers. Some clones are missing from TCRdb's copy, which holds only in-frame ones; the method was immunoSEQ multiplex PCR. The profile shows around 100,000 clones, approximately 80% of them singletons. The V gene lost 1 base and the J gene lost 4 bases, with 18 bases spanning the gap. This CDR3 region has 17 residues. Germline V gene sequence: CDR1 SGHKS, CDR2 YYEKEE (reference sequence). This sample is drawn from a study of cytomegalovirus exposure and HLA in healthy donors. On the study more broadly: Across 300 to 400 genotyped donors, approximately 80% landed in the Caucasian-associated ancestry cluster.

V usage is TRBV5-5 and J usage is TRBJ2-1; D perhaps matches TRBD2 (6 bases). The sequenced material came from PBMCs. This receptor was obtained from a man aged 25-45 years in good health and CMV-seropositive. The CDR3 protein is CASSLIGRMEGYNEQFF. CDR3 nucleotides: TGTGCCAGCAGCTTGATTGGGAGAATGGAGGGTTACAATGAGCAGTTCTTC.